This TCR beta chain emerged from a study of CD8+CD57+ T cells in acquired aplastic anemia. Trimming took off 9 bases at V and 2 bases at J, with 10 bases between the two ends. This CDR3 region has 12 residues. For CDR3 and TCR beta VDJ profiling, genomic DNA was the template used. MiXCR, run by TCRdb on the reads, gives a single entry per CDR3 protein. The sample records 150,000 to 200,000 distinct CDR3 sequences, roughly 48% being singletons. This clonotype was found many times. All sequencing subjects had displayed CD8+CD57+ cell expansion on flow cytometry. Sequencing was carried out using sorted CD4+, CD8+, or CD8+CD57+ T cells (not recorded which) from PBMCs. The origin of this receptor is a human donor with aplastic anemia. The chain recombines TRBV12-3 or TRBV12-4 with TRBJ1-2, with D perhaps TRBD1 (5 bases). The CDR3 loop reads CASSKGNYGYTF. CDR3 DNA: TGTGCCAGTAGCAAGGGGAACTATGGCTACACCTTC.